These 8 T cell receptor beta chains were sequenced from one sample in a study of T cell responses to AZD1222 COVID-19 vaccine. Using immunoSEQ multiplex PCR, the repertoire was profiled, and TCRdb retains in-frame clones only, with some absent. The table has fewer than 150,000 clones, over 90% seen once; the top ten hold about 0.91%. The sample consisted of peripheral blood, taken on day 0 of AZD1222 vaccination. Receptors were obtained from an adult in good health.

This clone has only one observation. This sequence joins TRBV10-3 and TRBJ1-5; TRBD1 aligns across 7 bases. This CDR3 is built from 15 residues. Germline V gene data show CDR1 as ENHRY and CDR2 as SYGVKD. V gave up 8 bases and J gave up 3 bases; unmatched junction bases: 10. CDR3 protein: CAIGQGVGDNQPQHF. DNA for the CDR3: TGTGCCATCGGCCAGGGGGTGGGAGACAATCAGCCCCAGCATTTT.

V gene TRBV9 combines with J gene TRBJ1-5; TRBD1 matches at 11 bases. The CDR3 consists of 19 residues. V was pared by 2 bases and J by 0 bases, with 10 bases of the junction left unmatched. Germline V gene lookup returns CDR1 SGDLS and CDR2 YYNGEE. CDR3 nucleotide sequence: TGTGCCAGCAGCGTTTGGCGGGACAGGGGGTTCAATAGCAATCAGCCCCAGCATTTT. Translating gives CASSVWRDRGFNSNQPQHF. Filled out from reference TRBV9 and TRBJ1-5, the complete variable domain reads DSGVTQTPKHLITATGQRVTLRCSPRSGDLSVYWYQQSLDQGLQFLIQYYNGEERAKGNILERFSAQQFPDLHSELNLSSLELGDSALYFCASSVWRDRGFNSNQPQHFGDGTRLSIL.

This CDR3 is CAISVLAGGDTQYF. CDR3 bases: TGTGCCATCAGTGTCCTAGCGGGGGGAGATACGCAGTATTTT. The chain is built from TRBV10-3 and TRBJ2-3; 11 positions match TRBD2. The trim removed 4 bases at V and 5 bases at J, leaving 2 bases unmatched. Germline loops: CDR1 ENHRY, CDR2 SYGVKD. CDR3 length: 14 residues.

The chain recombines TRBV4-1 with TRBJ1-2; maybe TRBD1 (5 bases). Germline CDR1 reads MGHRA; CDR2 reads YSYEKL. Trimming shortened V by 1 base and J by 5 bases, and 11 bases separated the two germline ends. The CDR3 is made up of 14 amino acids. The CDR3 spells CASSQVGGEYGYTF. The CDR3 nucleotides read TGCGCCAGCAGCCAAGTCGGAGGGGAGTATGGCTACACCTTC.

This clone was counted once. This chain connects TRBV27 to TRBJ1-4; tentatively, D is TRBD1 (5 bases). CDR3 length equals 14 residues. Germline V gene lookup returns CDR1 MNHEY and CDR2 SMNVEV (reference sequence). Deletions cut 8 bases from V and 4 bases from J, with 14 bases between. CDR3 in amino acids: CASAPGLINEKLFF. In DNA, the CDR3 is TGTGCCAGCGCCCCGGGACTGATTAATGAAAAACTGTTTTTT.

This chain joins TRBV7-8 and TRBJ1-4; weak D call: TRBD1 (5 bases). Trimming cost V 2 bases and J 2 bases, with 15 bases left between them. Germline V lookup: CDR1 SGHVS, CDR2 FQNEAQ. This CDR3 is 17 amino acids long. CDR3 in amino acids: CASSLSVLGVTNEKLFF. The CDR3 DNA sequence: TGTGCCAGCAGCTTAAGTGTGTTGGGGGTGACTAATGAAAAACTGTTTTTT.

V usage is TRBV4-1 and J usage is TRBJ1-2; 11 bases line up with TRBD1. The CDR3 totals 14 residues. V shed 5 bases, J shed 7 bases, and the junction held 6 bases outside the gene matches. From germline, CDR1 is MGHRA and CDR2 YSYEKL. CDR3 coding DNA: TGCGCCAGCAGCTATGGACAGGGGGCGTTTGGCTACACCTTC. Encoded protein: CASSYGQGAFGYTF.

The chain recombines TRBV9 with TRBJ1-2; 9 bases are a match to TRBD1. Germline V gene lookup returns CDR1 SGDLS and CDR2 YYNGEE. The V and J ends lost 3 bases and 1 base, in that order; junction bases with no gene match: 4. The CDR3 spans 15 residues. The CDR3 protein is CASSAGQGFNYGYTF. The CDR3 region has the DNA TGTGCCAGCAGCGCGGGACAGGGATTTAACTATGGCTACACCTTC.